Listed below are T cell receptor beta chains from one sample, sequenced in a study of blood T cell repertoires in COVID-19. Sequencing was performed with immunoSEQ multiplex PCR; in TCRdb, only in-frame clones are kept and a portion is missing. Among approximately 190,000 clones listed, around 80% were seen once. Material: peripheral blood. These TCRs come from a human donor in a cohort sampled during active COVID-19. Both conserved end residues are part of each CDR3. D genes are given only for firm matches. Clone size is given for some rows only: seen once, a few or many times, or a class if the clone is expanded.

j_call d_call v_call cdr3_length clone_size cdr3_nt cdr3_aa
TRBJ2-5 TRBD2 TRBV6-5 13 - TGTGCCAGCTCGCGTAGCGGGCAAGAGACCCAGTACTTC CASSRSGQETQYF
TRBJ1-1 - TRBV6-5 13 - TGTGCCAGCAGTCCCGGCCTGGTGGGGAGAGCTTTCTTT CASSPGLVGRAFF
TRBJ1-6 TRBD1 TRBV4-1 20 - TGCGCCAGCAGCCAGATCCGACAGGGGAGTTTTCCCTCCTATAATTCACCCCTCCACTTT CASSQIRQGSFPSYNSPLHF
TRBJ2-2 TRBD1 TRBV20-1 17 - TGCAGTGCTAGTTCGATAGGGGGACAGGGACTCACCGGGGAGCTGTTTTTT CSASSIGGQGLTGELFF
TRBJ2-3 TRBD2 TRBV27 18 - TGTGCCAGCGGCCAAAGCGGGGGGGATGTGGTTGGCACAGATACGCAGTATTTT CASGQSGGDVVGTDTQYF
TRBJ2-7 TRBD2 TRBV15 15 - TGTGCCACCAGCACCGAACCCCCCCAAGCGGGAGTTCCGTACTTC CATSTEPPQAGVPYF
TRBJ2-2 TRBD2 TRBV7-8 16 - TGTGCCAGCAGCGTAGGGTCAGCGGGGACCACCGGGGAGCTGTTTTTT CASSVGSAGTTGELFF
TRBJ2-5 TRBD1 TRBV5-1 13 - TGCGCCAGCAGCTTGCAGGGGGACGAGACCCAGTACTTC CASSLQGDETQYF
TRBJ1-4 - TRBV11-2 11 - TGTGCCAGCAGCCGCCTAGAAAAACTGTTTTTT CASSRLEKLFF
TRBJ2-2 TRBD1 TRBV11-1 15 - TGTGCCAGCAGATTCCGGGACAGCTTCACCGGGGAGCTGTTTTTT CASRFRDSFTGELFF
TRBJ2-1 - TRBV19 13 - TGTGCCAGTAGTATACAGGGGCAAAATGAGCAGTTCTTC CASSIQGQNEQFF
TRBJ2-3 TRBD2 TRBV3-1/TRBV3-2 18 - TGTGCCAGCAGCCAAAGTTGGAGTGCGGGAGGGCCAAAAGATACGCAGTATTTT CASSQSWSAGGPKDTQYF
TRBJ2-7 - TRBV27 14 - TGTGCCAGCAGTCCAGACACCGCCGGGGAAGAGCAGTACTTC CASSPDTAGEEQYF
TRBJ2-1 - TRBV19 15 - TGTGCCAGTAGTATATCCCCCCTCACTCACAATGAGCAGTTCTTC CASSISPLTHNEQFF
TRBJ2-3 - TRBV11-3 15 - TGTGCCAGCAGCGACCGGGACTCAGACACAGATACGCAGTATTTT CASSDRDSDTDTQYF
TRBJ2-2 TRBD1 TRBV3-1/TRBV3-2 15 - TGTGCCAGCAGCAGGACAGGACGGAACACCGGGGAGCTGTTTTTT CASSRTGRNTGELFF
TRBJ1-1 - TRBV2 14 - TGTGCCAGCAGGGGACTGCGGGGGAACACTGAAGCTTTCTTT CASRGLRGNTEAFF
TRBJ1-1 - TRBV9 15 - TGTGCCAGCAGCGTAGCTCCGGGAGGGAACACTGAAGCTTTCTTT CASSVAPGGNTEAFF
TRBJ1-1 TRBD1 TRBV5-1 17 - TGCGCCAGCAGCGAGCCGGGACAGGGTTTCCTGAACACTGAAGCTTTCTTT CASSEPGQGFLNTEAFF
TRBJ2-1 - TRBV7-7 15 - TGTGCTAGCAGCCCCGGGACTCTCCTGGGCAATGAGCAGTTCTTC CASSPGTLLGNEQFF
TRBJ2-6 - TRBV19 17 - TGTGCCAGTAGTATCCTCGAGAGGGATCCTGGGGCCAACGTCCTGACTTTC CASSILERDPGANVLTF
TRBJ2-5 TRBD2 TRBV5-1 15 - TGCGCCAGCAGCCAGGGGACTAGCGACGGAGAGACCCAGTACTTC CASSQGTSDGETQYF
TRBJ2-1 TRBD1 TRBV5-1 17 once TGCGCCAGCCGTGAGGACAGGGGAGTCTTGTCCTACAATGAGCAGTTCTTC CASREDRGVLSYNEQFF
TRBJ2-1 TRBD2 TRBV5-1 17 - TGCGCCAGCAGTGGTGGGCTAGCGGGCCTAAGGCTAAATGAGCAGTTCTTC CASSGGLAGLRLNEQFF
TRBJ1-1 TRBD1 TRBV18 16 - TGTGCCAGCTCACCGAGGACAGGTCGGATTACCCCTGAAGCTTTCTTT CASSPRTGRITPEAFF
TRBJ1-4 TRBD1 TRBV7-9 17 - TGTGCCAGCAGCTTGGACCCAGGGGGCTGGACTAATGAAAAACTGTTTTTT CASSLDPGGWTNEKLFF
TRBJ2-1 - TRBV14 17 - TGTGCCAGCAGTTACCGACCTGGTCAGGGGCCCCCCAATGAGCAGTTCTTC CASSYRPGQGPPNEQFF
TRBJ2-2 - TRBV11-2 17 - TGTGCCAGCAGCTTAGACCGATTAAGCAAGAACACCGGGGAGCTGTTTTTT CASSLDRLSKNTGELFF
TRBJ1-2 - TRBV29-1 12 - TGCAGCTCTTCCGGTGGACAGCATGGCTACACCTTC CSSSGGQHGYTF
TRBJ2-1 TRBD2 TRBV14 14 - TGTGCCAGCAGCCAGGACGGACTAGCGTTTGAGCAGTTCTTC CASSQDGLAFEQFF
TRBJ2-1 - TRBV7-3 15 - TGTGCCAGCAGCTCCAGCCGGACTACCGGTAATGAGCAGTTCTTC CASSSSRTTGNEQFF
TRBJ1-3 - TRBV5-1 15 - TGCGCCAGCAGCTTCTCCTTGACGGGAGGAAACACCATATATTTT CASSFSLTGGNTIYF
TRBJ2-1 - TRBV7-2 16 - TGTGCCAGCAGTCCGTTCGCAACTAGAGTTCCCAATGAGCAGTTCTTC CASSPFATRVPNEQFF
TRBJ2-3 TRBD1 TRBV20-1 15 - TGCAGTGCTAGTGAAGGACAGGGCAGCACAGATACGCAGTATTTT CSASEGQGSTDTQYF
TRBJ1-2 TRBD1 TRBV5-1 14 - TGCGCCAGCAGCCCCCGGGACAGAAATTATGGCTACACCTTC CASSPRDRNYGYTF
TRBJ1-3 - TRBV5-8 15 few TGTGCCAGCAGCCCGGACAGCTTAAGACGAAATACCATATATTTT CASSPDSLRRNTIYF
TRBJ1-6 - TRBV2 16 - TGTGCCAGGTACGGGGTAAGGAGCTCCTATAATTCACCCCTCCACTTT CARYGVRSSYNSPLHF
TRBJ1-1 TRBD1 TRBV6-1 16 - TGTGCCAGCAGTGGAGGGACAGCTTTTATGAACACTGAAGCTTTCTTT CASSGGTAFMNTEAFF
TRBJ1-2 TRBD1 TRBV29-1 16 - TGCAGCGTTGGAAGGACAGGGGACATAACTAACTATGGCTACACCTTC CSVGRTGDITNYGYTF
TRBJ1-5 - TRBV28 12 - TGTGTCTCGAGTTCCCTGGATCAGCCCCAGCATTTT CVSSSLDQPQHF
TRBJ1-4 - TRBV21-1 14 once TGTGCCAGCAGCATCCCGGGACAGGTCGAAAAACTGTTTTTT CASSIPGQVEKLFF
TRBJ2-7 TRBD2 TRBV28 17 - TGTGCCAGCAGTTCCCACTCCTCTGGGACTAGCGGGAGAGCCCCTTACTTC CASSSHSSGTSGRAPYF
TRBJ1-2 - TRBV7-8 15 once TGTGCCAGCAGCTTAGCGGACAGTCTTATCGGTGGCTACACCTTC CASSLADSLIGGYTF
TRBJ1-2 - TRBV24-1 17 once TGTGCCACCAGTGGATATAACCCGGGGGGGATTAACTATGGCTACACCTTC CATSGYNPGGINYGYTF
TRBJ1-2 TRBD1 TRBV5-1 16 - TGCGCCAGCAGCGCGGCAGGGGGTGGCCACGCCTATGGCTACACCTTC CASSAAGGGHAYGYTF
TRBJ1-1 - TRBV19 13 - TGTGCCAGTAGCGCTGTGAGAAACACTGAAGCTTTCTTT CASSAVRNTEAFF
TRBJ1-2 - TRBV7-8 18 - TGTGCCAGCAGCTTAGTCGGTTCGACCGGCGGGGCCGATTATGGCTACACCTTC CASSLVGSTGGADYGYTF
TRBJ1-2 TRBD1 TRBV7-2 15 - TGTGCCAGCAGCTCGGCTTCAGACAGGGTCCATGGCTACACCTTC CASSSASDRVHGYTF
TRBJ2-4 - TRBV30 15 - TGTGCCTGGAGTAGTTCCGTCGGGGCCAAAAACATTCAGTACTTC CAWSSSVGAKNIQYF
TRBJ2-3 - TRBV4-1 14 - TGCGCCAGCAGACGGACAGAAAGCACAGATACGCAGTATTTT CASRRTESTDTQYF
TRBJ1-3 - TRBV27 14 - TGTGCCACAAGACCACAGTCTTCTGGAAACACCATATATTTT CATRPQSSGNTIYF